This is a list of T cell receptor beta chains from one sample in a study of T cell responses to AZD1222 COVID-19 vaccine. Method: immunoSEQ multiplex PCR; TCRdb's copy keeps in-frame clones and lacks some. The sample comprises roughly 120,000 clones, 89% of which are singletons, and 3.5% to 5% rests with the top ten. The sequencing used peripheral blood, collected on day 0 of AZD1222 vaccination. The receptors stem from an adult in good health. Each CDR3 is given with its conserved first and last residue. A D gene is named only where the DNA matches it firmly. Rows may omit the clone size; those that give it use once, few, many or a size class.

V	J	size	D	CDR3	DNA
TRBV28	TRBJ1-2	NA	NA	CASSRGARGYTF	TGTGCCAGCAGTCGGGGGGCGCGTGGCTACACCTTC
TRBV6-5	TRBJ2-4	NA	TRBD1	CASRLGTGGGNIQYF	TGTGCCTCCCGACTCGGGACAGGGGGCGGAAACATTCAGTACTTC
TRBV5-1	TRBJ2-5	NA	TRBD2	CASSFGTSDGTQYF	TGCGCCAGCAGCTTTGGGACTAGCGATGGGACCCAGTACTTC
TRBV7-7	TRBJ2-5	NA	NA	CASSWQVQETQYF	TGTGCTAGCAGCTGGCAGGTACAAGAGACCCAGTACTTC
TRBV7-9	TRBJ1-4	NA	NA	CASSAATGGANEKLFF	TGTGCCAGCAGCGCGGCGACAGGAGGTGCTAATGAAAAACTGTTTTTT
TRBV7-2	TRBJ2-1	NA	NA	CASSLVADPGEQFF	TGTGCCAGCAGCTTAGTTGCAGACCCTGGGGAGCAGTTCTTC
TRBV5-6	TRBJ1-4	NA	NA	CASSLFEAGNEKLFF	TGTGCCAGCAGCTTGTTTGAGGCAGGGAATGAAAAACTGTTTTTT
TRBV5-1	TRBJ2-3	NA	NA	CASSLGRSTSTDTQYF	TGCGCCAGCAGCTTGGGGAGGTCGACTAGCACAGATACGCAGTATTTT
TRBV5-4	TRBJ2-7	NA	NA	CASSYITDDTHEQYF	TGTGCCAGCAGCTACATTACGGATGACACCCACGAGCAGTACTTC
TRBV5-1	TRBJ1-6	NA	TRBD1	CASSSGTGDSYSPLHF	TGCGCCAGCAGTTCCGGGACAGGGGACTCATATTCACCCCTCCACTTT
TRBV19	TRBJ1-1	NA	NA	CASSIVAGSTEAFF	TGTGCCAGTAGTATCGTGGCAGGGAGTACTGAAGCTTTCTTT
TRBV27	TRBJ1-1	NA	TRBD1	CASSLLGQGATEAFF	TGTGCCAGCAGTTTACTCGGACAGGGAGCCACTGAAGCTTTCTTT
TRBV27	TRBJ2-2	few	NA	CASSSTLNTGELFF	TGTGCCAGCAGTTCGACCCTGAACACCGGGGAGCTGTTTTTT